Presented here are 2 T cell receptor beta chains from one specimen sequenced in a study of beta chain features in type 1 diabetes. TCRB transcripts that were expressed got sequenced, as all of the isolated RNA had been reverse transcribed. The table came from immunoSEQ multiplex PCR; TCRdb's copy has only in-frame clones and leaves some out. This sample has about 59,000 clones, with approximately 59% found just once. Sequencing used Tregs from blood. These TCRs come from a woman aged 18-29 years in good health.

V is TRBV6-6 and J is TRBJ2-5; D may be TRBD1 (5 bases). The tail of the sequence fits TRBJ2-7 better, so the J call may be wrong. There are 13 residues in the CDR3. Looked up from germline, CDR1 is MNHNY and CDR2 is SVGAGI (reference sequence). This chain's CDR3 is CASRSREVYEQYF. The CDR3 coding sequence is TGTGCCAGCAGGTCCAGGGAAGTATACGAGCAGTACTTC.

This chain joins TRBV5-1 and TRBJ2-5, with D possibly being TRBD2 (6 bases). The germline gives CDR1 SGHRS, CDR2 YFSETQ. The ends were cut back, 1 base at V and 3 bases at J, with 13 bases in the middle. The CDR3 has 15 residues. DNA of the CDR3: TGCGCCAGCAGCTTGACCGGGACGGGGGAAGAGACCCAGTACTTC. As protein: CASSLTGTGEETQYF.